The clone carrying this T cell receptor beta chain was counted ten times or more. Its antigen is still unknown. This entry comes from a study of breast tumors, draining lymph nodes, adjacent tissues. Findings of the study overall: Compared with lymph nodes, tumors were less diverse; compared with nontumor tissue, more. The data were judged consistent with most tumor T cells coming from lymph node and expanding in tumor. Data only fit, rather than demonstrated, lymph node origin of most tumor T cells. Luminal-like breast cancer showed significantly greater tumor-nontumor repertoire similarity than basal-like breast cancer did.

J lost 6 bases, V lost 8 bases, and 8 bases had no gene match. Germline CDR1 SGHVS, CDR2 FQNEAQ. This CDR3 is 14 amino acids long. TCRdb independently ran MiXCR on the multiplex PCR reads; one entry per CDR3 protein. The sample lists some 170,000 distinct CDR3 sequences, 33% occurring once. The lymph nodes were axillary draining lymph nodes from breast cancer patients. The sequenced sample consisted of axillary lymph node tissue. This receptor was identified in a female donor with breast cancer. Some clones in this sample may be carry-over from other donors' samples. The V call is TRBV7-8, the J call TRBJ2-2; 8 bases map to TRBD1. The CDR3: CASLDRDGSGELFF. In nucleotides, the CDR3 is TGTGCCAGCCTGGACAGGGATGGCTCCGGGGAGCTGTTTTTT. The whole variable domain, remainder taken from reference TRBV7-8 and TRBJ2-2, is GAGVSQSPRYKVAKRGQDVALRCDPISGHVSLFWYQQALGQGPEFLTYFQNEAQLDKSGLPSDRFFAERPEGSVSTLKIQRTQQEDSAVYLCASLDRDGSGELFFGEGSRLTVL.